The 9 T cell receptor beta chains below come from one sample, sequenced in a study of blood T cell repertoires in COVID-19. The method was immunoSEQ multiplex PCR; TCRdb's version includes in-frame clones alone and lacks a portion of them. The data show approximately 300,000 clones, approximately 84% seen once. The sample consisted of peripheral blood. The receptors originated from a person aged 70 to 85 with COVID-19, enrolled during active disease.

This clone was seen more than once but under ten times. The chain uses TRBV27 and TRBJ2-3, with D possibly being TRBD2 (5 bases). Trimming cost V 1 base and J 0 bases, with 8 bases left between them. Per germline, CDR1 MNHEY and CDR2 SMNVEV (reference sequence). CDR3 length: 15 residues. This CDR3 is CASSLYGVSTDTQYF. DNA for the CDR3: TGTGCCAGCAGTTTATACGGGGTTAGCACAGATACGCAGTATTTT.

This clone came up many times. The rearrangement uses TRBV5-8 and TRBJ2-1; 10 bases map to TRBD2. The V gene end was trimmed by 3 bases and the J gene end by 6 bases; junction bases not matched to a gene: 6. Germline assignment: CDR1 SGHTS and CDR2 YDEGEE. The CDR3 spans 15 residues. This CDR3 is CASSYGTSVTNEQFF. The CDR3 bases are TGTGCCAGCAGCTATGGGACTAGCGTAACCAATGAGCAGTTCTTC.

This chain uses TRBV6-2 or TRBV6-3 with TRBJ1-5, with D perhaps TRBD1 (5 bases). Deletions cut 4 bases from V and 2 bases from J, with 9 bases between. Germline CDR1 reads MNHEY; CDR2 reads SVGEGT. This CDR3 has 14 amino acids. CDR3 nucleotides: TGTGCCAGCAGTTGGTCGGGGGGCAATCAGCCCCAGCATTTT. Translating it yields CASSWSGGNQPQHF.

The gene calls are TRBV29-1 and TRBJ1-3; D is ambiguous. The germline V and J ends were trimmed by 6 bases and 0 bases, with 9 bases remaining between them. This CDR3 region has 13 residues. In germline, CDR1 is SQVTM, CDR2 ANQGSEA. CDR3 region: CSVRRDSGNTIYF. The CDR3 region has the DNA TGCAGCGTCCGCCGGGACTCTGGAAACACCATATATTTT.

The chain couples TRBV18 to TRBJ1-2; 7 bases agree with TRBD1. CDR3 length: 18 residues. Germline V gene sequence: CDR1 KGHSH, CDR2 LQKENI. V was clipped by 3 bases and J by 3 bases; unmatched bases: 16. The CDR3 sequence is CASSPDRGPRGKDYGYTF. The DNA for the CDR3 is TGTGCCAGCTCACCGGACCGGGGACCCAGGGGGAAGGACTATGGCTACACCTTC.

Details on this clone: Different DNA sequences within this sample yield the same CDR3. The J gene is TRBJ2-5, the V gene TRBV18; 8 nucleotides line up with TRBD2. The V segment lost 3 bases and the J segment 5 bases; nucleotides outside the gene matches: 2. Germline CDR1 KGHSH, CDR2 LQKENI. This CDR3 is 13 amino acids long. The CDR3 nucleotides are TGTGCCAGCTCACCCGCGGGAGGCGAGACCCAGTACTTC. Translation: CASSPAGGETQYF. Full variable domain (remainder filled in from reference TRBV18 and TRBJ2-5): NAGVMQNPRHLVRRRGQEARLRCSPMKGHSHVYWYRQLPEEGLKFMVYLQKENIIDESGMPKERFSAEFPKEGPSILRIQQVVRGDSAAYFCASSPAGGETQYFGPGTRLLVL.

The genes are TRBV4-3 and TRBJ2-3; D might be TRBD1 (6 bases). The CDR3 length is 14 residues. Germline CDR1 is LGHNA and CDR2 is YSLEER. The V gene lost 5 bases and the J gene lost 4 bases, with 13 bases spanning the gap. The CDR3 reads CASSSRGGADTQYF. The CDR3 DNA reads TGCGCCAGCAGCAGTAGAGGGGGTGCAGATACGCAGTATTTT.

Only one count was recorded for this clone. The chain links TRBV13 to TRBJ2-1; TRBD1 matches 8 bases. V shed 5 bases and J 8 bases; nucleotides not matched to a gene: 5. The CDR3 consists of 13 residues. Germline loops: CDR1 PRHDT, CDR2 FYEKMQ (reference sequence). The CDR3 region is CASSPRTGYEQFF. For the CDR3, the DNA is TGTGCCAGCAGCCCCCGGACAGGGTATGAGCAGTTCTTC.

The chain is built from TRBV15 and TRBJ1-4, with D unclear. Per germline, CDR1 LNHNV and CDR2 YYDKDF (reference sequence). There are 18 residues in the CDR3. V was shortened by 0 bases and J by 0 bases, with 14 bases between the two germline ends. The CDR3 DNA reads as TGTGCCACCAGCAGAGATTTGGAGGATGCTGCAACTAATGAAAAACTGTTTTTT. Amino acids: CATSRDLEDAATNEKLFF.